A single sample is the source of the 4 T cell receptor beta chains below, sequenced in a study of cytomegalovirus exposure and HLA in healthy donors. Amplification used 60 Vbeta primers and 13 Jbeta primers. Sequenced by immunoSEQ multiplex PCR; TCRdb stores in-frame clones only, minus some. The sample records 190,000 or so clones, about four fifths being singletons. Sequenced input: PBMCs. The receptors come from a woman in her fifties or sixties in good health and CMV-seropositive.

The rearrangement joins TRBV6-5 to TRBJ1-2; a possible D gene is TRBD1 (6 bases). Between the trimmed V and J ends, which lost 6 bases and 8 bases, there was a span of 22 bases. Germline V gives CDR1 MNHEY, CDR2 SVGAGI. The CDR3 consists of 15 residues. CDR3: CASSPGPQGLNGYTF. In DNA form, the CDR3 reads TGTGCCAGCAGCCCGGGCCCTCAGGGGCTTAACGGCTACACCTTC.

This chain links TRBV19 with TRBJ2-1; a possible D gene is TRBD1 (6 bases). The length of the CDR3 is 16 residues. Germline V gene data show CDR1 as LNHDA and CDR2 as SQIVND (reference sequence). The germline V and J ends were trimmed by 7 bases and 4 bases, with 20 bases remaining between them. CDR3 sequence: CASKVQAQGLYNEQFF. CDR3 bases: TGTGCCAGTAAGGTTCAGGCACAGGGTTTATACAATGAGCAGTTCTTC.

This chain uses TRBV19 with TRBJ2-7; D is perhaps TRBD1 (6 bases). This CDR3 spans 15 amino acids. Trimming cost V 5 bases and J 0 bases, with 14 bases left between them. In germline, CDR1 is LNHDA, CDR2 SQIVND (reference sequence). The DNA for the CDR3 is TGTGCCAGTAGTGCCTCTCAGGGGAGCTCCTACGAGCAGTACTTC. This sequence encodes CASSASQGSSYEQYF. Based on the CDR3 plus reference TRBV19 and TRBJ2-7, the full variable domain is DGGITQSPKYLFRKEGQNVTLSCEQNLNHDAMYWYRQDPGQGLRLIYYSQIVNDFQKGDIAEGYSVSREKKESFPLTVTSAQKNPTAFYLCASSASQGSSYEQYFGPGTRLTVT.

This clone occurred a few times. The chain is built from TRBV2 and TRBJ2-5; D is perhaps TRBD2 (5 bases). Judging by the DNA end, TRBJ2-7 fits better; the J call may be wrong. The CDR3 has 16 residues. Looked up from germline, CDR1 is SNHLY and CDR2 is FYNNEI. The CDR3 DNA reads TGTGCCAGCAGTGATCCCGCACGCGCCCAGCGGTACGAGCAGTACTTC. Protein sequence: CASSDPARAQRYEQYF.